The 28 T cell receptor beta chains below all came from one sample that was sequenced in a study of shared clonotypes between healthy human individuals. The table came from immunoSEQ multiplex PCR; TCRdb's copy has only in-frame clones and leaves some out. This sample has 550,000 to 850,000 clones, with roughly 70% found just once. The sample comprised memory CD4+ T cells sorted from blood. The subset was: CD45RA-negative fraction. These receptors were obtained from a woman aged 25 to 39 in good health.

This rearrangement joins TRBV6-1 to TRBJ1-5, with 7 bases identical to TRBD1. The trim removed 8 bases at V and 4 bases at J, leaving 8 bases unmatched. Germline V gives CDR1 MNHNS, CDR2 SASEGT. This CDR3 contains 14 residues. The CDR3 spells CASSRLQGNQPQHF. Written as DNA, the CDR3 is TGTGCCAGCTCTAGACTACAGGGGAATCAGCCCCAGCATTTT.

This clone was detected only a few times. The chain combines TRBV7-9 with TRBJ1-3; 8 nucleotides agree with TRBD1. Germline-derived CDR1 and CDR2 are SEHNR and FQNEAQ (reference sequence). The CDR3 sequence is 15 residues long. Losses at the gene ends were 8 bases for V and 2 bases for J; bases not matched to a gene: 8. The CDR3 nucleotides are TGTGCCAGCTACAGGGGGATCTACCCTGGAAACACCATATATTTT. It codes for CASYRGIYPGNTIYF.

V usage is TRBV11-2 and J usage is TRBJ2-7; 7 bases agree with TRBD1. Per the germline V gene, CDR1 is SGHAT and CDR2 is FQNNGV. CDR3 length: 14 amino acids. J lost 3 bases, V lost 5 bases, and 7 bases had no gene match. CDR3 coding DNA: TGTGCCAGCAGCGCAGGGGGTTCTATCTACGAGCAGTACTTC. Translating it yields CASSAGGSIYEQYF.

V is TRBV28 and J is TRBJ1-3, with D possibly being TRBD1 (6 bases). This CDR3 spans 17 amino acids. Trimming removed 5 bases from V and 0 bases from J, with 17 bases in between. Germline V gene sequence: CDR1 MDHEN, CDR2 SYDVKM. CDR3 protein: CASSTNRDRLSGNTIYF. The CDR3 DNA sequence: TGTGCCAGCAGTACCAACAGGGACCGACTCTCTGGAAACACCATATATTTT.

The V call is TRBV30, the J call TRBJ1-5; 8 bases line up with TRBD1. Germline V gene data show CDR1 as GTSNPN and CDR2 as SVGIG (reference sequence). V lost 5 bases and J lost 4; bases outside the gene matches: 10. CDR3 length: 15 amino acids. The DNA for the CDR3 is TGTGCCTGGGGTCCCCAGGGGGCTGGGAATCAGCCCCAGCATTTT. Translating it yields CAWGPQGAGNQPQHF.

The chain employs TRBV19 and TRBJ2-3; D is unresolved. The CDR3 consists of 16 residues. CDR1 is LNHDA, CDR2 SQIVND, per germline (reference sequence). V dropped 7 bases and J dropped 0 bases, with 17 bases sitting between them. The CDR3 DNA sequence: TGTGCCAGTACTAATATTATTTGGGTCAGCACAGATACGCAGTATTTT. Its translation is CASTNIIWVSTDTQYF.

This clone showed up many times. The chain combines TRBV2 with TRBJ1-1; 7 nucleotides match TRBD1. The J segment lost 5 bases and the V segment lost 5 bases, leaving 2 bases of the junction unmatched. Germline CDR1 SNHLY, CDR2 FYNNEI. The length of the CDR3 is 12 residues. CDR3 sequence: CASSRGRTEAFF. The CDR3, as DNA: TGTGCCAGCAGTAGGGGGCGAACTGAAGCTTTCTTT.

The chain has TRBV10-2 and TRBJ2-4, with D possibly being TRBD2 (6 bases). Deletions cut 5 bases from V and 3 bases from J, with 8 bases between. The CDR3 covers 13 residues. Germline V gives CDR1 WSHSY, CDR2 SAAADI. The CDR3 loop is CASSPGLKNIQYF. In nucleotides, the CDR3 is TGCGCCAGCAGTCCGGGACTCAAAAACATTCAGTACTTC.

This clone was observed once. The chain links TRBV19 to TRBJ1-3, with D unresolved. Trimming took off 5 bases at V and 0 bases at J, with 11 bases between the two ends. The germline CDR1 and CDR2 sequences are LNHDA and SQIVND (reference sequence). The CDR3 consists of 15 residues. The CDR3 sequence: CASSVPGSSGNTIYF. CDR3 DNA sequence: TGTGCCAGTAGTGTCCCCGGATCCTCTGGAAACACCATATATTTT.

This chain links TRBV6-1 with TRBJ1-5; D not certain. The length of the CDR3 is 16 residues. The germline gives CDR1 MNHNS, CDR2 SASEGT. V lost 3 bases and J 2 bases, leaving 14 bases between the germline ends. The CDR3 DNA follows: TGTGCCAGCAGTGAGTCGGCCCTCGGTGGCAATCAGCCCCAGCATTTT. It translates to CASSESALGGNQPQHF.

This chain connects TRBV28 to TRBJ1-4; 7 bases map to TRBD1. CDR3 size: 15 residues. Unmatched junction bases numbered 2, after V lost 2 bases and J lost 2 bases. From germline, CDR1 is MDHEN and CDR2 SYDVKM. The CDR3 nucleotides read TGTGCCAGCAGTTTAAAGGGGGCCACTAATGAAAAACTGTTTTTT. This sequence encodes CASSLKGATNEKLFF.

The CDR3 spells CAWSMDRQTQYF. CDR3 bases: TGTGCCTGGAGTATGGACAGACAGACCCAGTACTTC. This chain joins TRBV30 and TRBJ2-5, with D perhaps matching TRBD1 (6 bases). This CDR3 comprises 12 residues. V was cut by 2 bases and J by 6 bases, with 10 bases left in between. Germline V lookup: CDR1 GTSNPN, CDR2 SVGIG (reference sequence).

In the case of this clone: The sample carries other DNA sequences with the same CDR3. The rearrangement uses TRBV20-1 and TRBJ2-7, with D tentatively TRBD2 (5 bases). This CDR3 comprises 11 residues. Trimming left V 5 bases short and J 3 bases short, with 8 bases between. CDR1 and CDR2 from the germline V gene are DFQATT and SNEGSKA (reference sequence). The CDR3 loop is CSARGDYEQYF. CDR3 sequence (DNA): TGCAGTGCTCGGGGTGACTACGAGCAGTACTTC.

The chain is built from TRBV6-5 and TRBJ2-7; maybe TRBD2 (5 bases). Deletions cut 2 bases from V and 2 bases from J, with 13 bases between. This CDR3 is built from 15 residues. The germline V gene encodes CDR1 MNHEY and CDR2 SVGAGI. CDR3 region: CASSYDQDGAYEQYF. DNA for the CDR3: TGTGCCAGCAGTTACGACCAGGACGGGGCCTACGAGCAGTACTTC.

This clone appeared a single time. The chain employs TRBV7-9 and TRBJ2-7; D unclear. Looked up from germline, CDR1 is SEHNR and CDR2 is FQNEAQ (reference sequence). V shed 5 bases and J shed 2 bases, with 22 bases lying between them. The CDR3 is 17 residues long. The CDR3 here is CASSPQPGSKFTYEQYF. In DNA form, the CDR3 reads TGTGCCAGCAGCCCCCAGCCAGGTTCTAAATTTACCTACGAGCAGTACTTC.

Points on this clone: Other DNA sequences within the sample encode an identical CDR3. The genes are TRBV28 and TRBJ1-5; D ambiguous. This CDR3 has 15 residues. Trimming removed 1 base from V and 0 bases from J, with 7 bases in between. The germline V gene has CDR1 MDHEN and CDR2 SYDVKM. DNA for the CDR3: TGTGCCAGCAGTTTATCTGGATATAGCAATCAGCCCCAGCATTTT. Translated: CASSLSGYSNQPQHF.

The V gene is TRBV6-5, the J gene TRBJ1-2, with D possibly TRBD1 on 5 matching bases. The V and J ends lost 2 bases and 4 bases respectively, with 8 bases between them. Germline V gene lookup returns CDR1 MNHEY and CDR2 SVGAGI. The CDR3 extends over 13 amino acids. CDR3 DNA: TGTGCCAGCAGTTACAGGGGCCCCTATGGCTACACCTTC. It translates to CASSYRGPYGYTF.

Only one count was recorded for this clone. Other DNA sequences in the sample encode the same CDR3. J is TRBJ2-3 and V is TRBV28; no reliable D call. Deletions cut 6 bases from V and 0 bases from J, with 10 bases between. The CDR3 is made up of 14 amino acids. Germline V CDR1 and CDR2: MDHEN, SYDVKM. The DNA of the CDR3 is TGTGCCAGCAGAGCAGGAACTAGCACAGATACGCAGTATTTT. It specifies CASRAGTSTDTQYF. Full variable domain (outside the CDR3, taken from reference TRBV28 and TRBJ2-3): DVKVTQSSRYLVKRTGEKVFLECVQDMDHENMFWYRQDPGLGLRLIYFSYDVKMKEKGDIPEGYSVSREKKERFSLILESASTNQTSMYLCASRAGTSTDTQYFGPGTRLTVL.

In DNA, the CDR3 is TGCGCCAGCAGCTTCCTAGGACAGGGGGATGGCTACACCTTC. It is translated as CASSFLGQGDGYTF. J is TRBJ1-2 and V is TRBV5-1; 10 bases agree with TRBD1. Per the germline V gene, CDR1 is SGHRS and CDR2 is YFSETQ. The V gene end was trimmed by 2 bases and the J gene end by 6 bases; junction bases not matched to a gene: 4. The CDR3 consists of 14 residues.

V and J are TRBV5-5 and TRBJ2-7; 11 bases line up with TRBD2. V lost 2 bases, J lost 6 bases, and 10 bases stayed unmatched. This CDR3 has 16 residues. CDR1 is SGHKS and CDR2 is YYEKEE in the germline V gene (reference sequence). This CDR3 is CASSFRLAGTFREQYF. CDR3 sequence (DNA): TGTGCCAGCAGCTTCCGACTAGCGGGGACGTTTCGCGAGCAGTACTTC. Filled out from reference TRBV5-5 and TRBJ2-7, the complete variable domain reads DAGVTQSPTHLIKTRGQQVTLRCSPISGHKSVSWYQQVLGQGPQFIFQYYEKEERGRGNFPDRFSARQFPNYSSELNVNALLLGDSALYLCASSFRLAGTFREQYFGPGTRLTVT.

The chain employs TRBV4-2 and TRBJ2-7; a weak D match, TRBD2 (7 bases). CDR1 is LGHNA and CDR2 is YNFKEQ in the germline V gene. The germline V and J ends were trimmed by 0 bases and 3 bases, with 9 bases remaining between them. CDR3 length equals 14 residues. The CDR3 sequence is CASSQERGGYEQYF. The CDR3 DNA reads as TGTGCCAGCAGCCAAGAAAGGGGGGGCTACGAGCAGTACTTC.

The chain couples TRBV4-1 to TRBJ2-7; D uncertain. With 0 bases removed from V and 0 bases from J, the gap between germline ends came to 12 bases. CDR3 length equals 16 residues. Per germline, CDR1 MGHRA and CDR2 YSYEKL. The CDR3 reads CASSQDPNPSSYEQYF. The CDR3 region has the DNA TGCGCCAGCAGCCAAGATCCTAACCCCAGCTCCTACGAGCAGTACTTC.

The rearrangement links TRBV5-1 to TRBJ1-2, with D uncertain. CDR3 length: 15 residues. Germline V gene data show CDR1 as SGHRS and CDR2 as YFSETQ. V lost 4 bases and J lost 4, with 17 bases in between. The CDR3 loop reads CASSRTASESYGYTF. DNA for the CDR3: TGCGCCAGCAGCCGCACTGCGTCGGAATCCTATGGCTACACCTTC.

The chain links TRBV5-4 to TRBJ1-2; D is ambiguous. The length of the CDR3 is 11 residues. Looked up from germline, CDR1 is SGHNT and CDR2 is YYREEE (reference sequence). Between the trimmed V and J ends, which lost 0 bases and 8 bases, there was a span of 5 bases. The CDR3 DNA follows: TGTGCCAGCAGCTTGGGGACGGGCTACACCTTC. Translation: CASSLGTGYTF.

The chain combines TRBV18 with TRBJ1-1; D is unresolved. The CDR3 covers 13 residues. V was trimmed by 0 bases and J by 8 bases, leaving 10 bases between them. The germline V gene encodes CDR1 KGHSH and CDR2 LQKENI. DNA of the CDR3: TGTGCCAGCTCACCACCAGGATCGAGAGAAGCTTTCTTT. As protein: CASSPPGSREAFF.

As concerns this clone: It is likely a read error: a sequence one base away is far more abundant. The gene calls are TRBV6-1 and TRBJ2-7; the D is unclear. This CDR3 region has 13 residues. Germline values: CDR1 MNHNS, CDR2 SASEGT. CDR3 sequence: CVSSEVGYYEQYF. The CDR3 DNA is TGTGTCAGCAGTGAAGTTGGGTACTACGAGCAGTACTTC.

The chain uses TRBV14 and TRBJ2-3; 9 bases align to TRBD2. The trim removed 3 bases at V and 0 bases at J, leaving 7 bases unmatched. The CDR3 spans 17 residues. The germline V gene encodes CDR1 SGHDN and CDR2 FVKESK. The DNA for the CDR3 is TGTGCCAGCAGCCATTCCCTCACTAGCGGGAGCACAGATACGCAGTATTTT. Its protein product is CASSHSLTSGSTDTQYF.

The chain has TRBV5-1 and TRBJ2-3; 7 bases are a match to TRBD1. The trim removed 4 bases at V and 0 bases at J, leaving 8 bases unmatched. This CDR3 is 16 amino acids long. Germline loops: CDR1 SGHRS, CDR2 YFSETQ. The CDR3 coding sequence is TGCGCCAGCAGCGGGACAGAACCCTTTAGCACAGATACGCAGTATTTT. As protein: CASSGTEPFSTDTQYF.